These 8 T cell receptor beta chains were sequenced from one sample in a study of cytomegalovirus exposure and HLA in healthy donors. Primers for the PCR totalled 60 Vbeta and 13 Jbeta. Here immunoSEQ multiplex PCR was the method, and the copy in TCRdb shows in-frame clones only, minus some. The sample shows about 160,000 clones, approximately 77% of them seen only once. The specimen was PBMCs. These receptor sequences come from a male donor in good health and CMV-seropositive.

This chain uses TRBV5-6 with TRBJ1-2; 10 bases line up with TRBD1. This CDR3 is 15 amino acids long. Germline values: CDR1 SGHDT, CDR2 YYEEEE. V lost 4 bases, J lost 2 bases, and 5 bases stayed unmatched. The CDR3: CASSPTGQGNYGYTF. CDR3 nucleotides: TGTGCCAGCAGCCCCACGGGACAGGGGAACTATGGCTACACCTTC. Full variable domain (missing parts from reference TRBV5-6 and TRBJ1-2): DAGVTQSPTHLIKTRGQQVTLRCSPKSGHDTVSWYQQALGQGPQFIFQYYEEEERQRGNFPDRFSGHQFPNYSSELNVNALLLGDSALYLCASSPTGQGNYGYTFGSGTRLTVV.

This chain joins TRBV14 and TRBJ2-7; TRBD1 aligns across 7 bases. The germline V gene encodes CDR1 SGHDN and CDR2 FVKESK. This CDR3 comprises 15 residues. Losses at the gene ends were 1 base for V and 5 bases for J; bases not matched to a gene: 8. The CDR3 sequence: CASSQGRQGRHEQYF. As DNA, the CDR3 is TGTGCCAGCAGCCAAGGGCGACAGGGCCGGCACGAGCAGTACTTC.

The CDR3 reads CAWCRPPVRNTEAFF. The CDR3 nucleotides read TGTGCCTGGTGTCGCCCTCCAGTAAGGAACACTGAAGCTTTCTTT. This chain connects TRBV30 to TRBJ1-1; D not resolved. V lost 5 bases and J 1 base, leaving 17 bases between the germline ends. This CDR3 region has 15 residues. Germline V gene data show CDR1 as GTSNPN and CDR2 as SVGIG (reference sequence).

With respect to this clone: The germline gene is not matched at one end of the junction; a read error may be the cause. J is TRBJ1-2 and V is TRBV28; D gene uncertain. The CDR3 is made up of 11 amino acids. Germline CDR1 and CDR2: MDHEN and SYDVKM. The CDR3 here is CAGSSDGGYTF. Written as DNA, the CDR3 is TGTGCCGGCAGTTCAGATGGCGGCTACACCTTC.

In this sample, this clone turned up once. The DNA for the CDR3 is TGCAGCGGCGGACAGGGGGCGGGCTATGGCTACACCTTC. This translates into CSGGQGAGYGYTF. The chain carries TRBV29-1 and TRBJ1-2; 11 bases map to TRBD1. CDR1 is SQVTM, CDR2 ANQGSEA, per germline. The CDR3 is 13 residues long. V lost 7 bases to trimming and J lost 4 bases; unmatched junction nucleotides: 5.

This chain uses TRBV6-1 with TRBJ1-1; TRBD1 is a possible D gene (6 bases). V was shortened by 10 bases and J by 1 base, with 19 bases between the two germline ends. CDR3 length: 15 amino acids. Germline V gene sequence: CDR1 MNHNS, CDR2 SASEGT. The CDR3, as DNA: TGTGCCACCAACTACCTTGGGGGCCCGAACACTGAAGCTTTCTTT. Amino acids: CATNYLGGPNTEAFF.

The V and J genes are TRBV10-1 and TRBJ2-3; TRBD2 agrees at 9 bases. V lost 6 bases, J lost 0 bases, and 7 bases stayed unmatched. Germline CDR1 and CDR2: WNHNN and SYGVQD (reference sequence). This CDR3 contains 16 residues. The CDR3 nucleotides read TGCGCCAGCAGCCCCGGGACTAGCATTAGCACAGATACGCAGTATTTT. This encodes CASSPGTSISTDTQYF.

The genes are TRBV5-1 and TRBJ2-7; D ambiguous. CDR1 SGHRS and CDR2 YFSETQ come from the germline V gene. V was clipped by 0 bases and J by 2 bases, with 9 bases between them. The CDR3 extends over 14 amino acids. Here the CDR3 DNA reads TGCGCCAGCAGCTTGGGAGGAAGGACCTACGAGCAGTACTTC. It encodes CASSLGGRTYEQYF.